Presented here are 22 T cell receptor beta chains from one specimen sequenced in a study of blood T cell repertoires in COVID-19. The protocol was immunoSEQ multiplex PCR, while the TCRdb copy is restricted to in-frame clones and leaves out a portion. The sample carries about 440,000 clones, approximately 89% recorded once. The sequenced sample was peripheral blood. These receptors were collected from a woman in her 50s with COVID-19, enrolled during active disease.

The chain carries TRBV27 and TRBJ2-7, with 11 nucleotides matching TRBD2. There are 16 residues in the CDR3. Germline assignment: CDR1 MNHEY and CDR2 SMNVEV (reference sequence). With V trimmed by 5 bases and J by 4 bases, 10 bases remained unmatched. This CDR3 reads CASSPLGLAGGYEQYF. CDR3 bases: TGTGCCAGCAGTCCCTTAGGACTAGCGGGCGGTTACGAGCAGTACTTC.

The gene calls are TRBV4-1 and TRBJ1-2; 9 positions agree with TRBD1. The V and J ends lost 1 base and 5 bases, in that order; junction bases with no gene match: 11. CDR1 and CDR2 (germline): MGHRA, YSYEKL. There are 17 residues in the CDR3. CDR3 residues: CASSQGTGDSLEYGYTF. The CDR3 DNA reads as TGCGCCAGCAGCCAAGGGACAGGGGACTCCCTAGAATATGGCTACACCTTC.

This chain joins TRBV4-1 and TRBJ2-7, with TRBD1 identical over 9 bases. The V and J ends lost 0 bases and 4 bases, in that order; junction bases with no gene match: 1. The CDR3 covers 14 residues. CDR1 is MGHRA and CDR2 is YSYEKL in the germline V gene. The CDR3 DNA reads TGCGCCAGCAGCCAAGAAGGGACAGGGTACGAGCAGTACTTC. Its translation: CASSQEGTGYEQYF.

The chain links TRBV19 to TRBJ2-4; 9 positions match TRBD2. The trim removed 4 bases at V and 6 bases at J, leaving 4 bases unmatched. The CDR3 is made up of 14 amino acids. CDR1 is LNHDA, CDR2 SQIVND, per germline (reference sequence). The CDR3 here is CASSSGLARNIQYF. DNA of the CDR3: TGTGCCAGTAGTAGCGGACTAGCGAGAAACATTCAGTACTTC.

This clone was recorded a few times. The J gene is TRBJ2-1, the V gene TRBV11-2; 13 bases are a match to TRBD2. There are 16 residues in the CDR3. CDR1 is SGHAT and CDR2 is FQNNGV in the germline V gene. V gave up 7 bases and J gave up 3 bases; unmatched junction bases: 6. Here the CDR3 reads CASTRWTSGGYNEQFF. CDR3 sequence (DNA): TGTGCCAGCACTCGTTGGACTAGCGGGGGCTACAATGAGCAGTTCTTC.

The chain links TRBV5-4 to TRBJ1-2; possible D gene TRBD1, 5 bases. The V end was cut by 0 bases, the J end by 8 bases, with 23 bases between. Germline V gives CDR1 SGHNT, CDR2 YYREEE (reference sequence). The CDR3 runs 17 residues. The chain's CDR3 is CASSLGLTVSISAGYTF. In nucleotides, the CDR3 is TGTGCCAGCAGCTTGGGTTTGACAGTCTCTATCTCTGCCGGCTACACCTTC. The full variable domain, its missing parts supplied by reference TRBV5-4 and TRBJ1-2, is ETGVTQSPTHLIKTRGQQVTLRCSSQSGHNTVSWYQQALGQGPQFIFQYYREEENGRGNFPPRFSGLQFPNYSSELNVNALELDDSALYLCASSLGLTVSISAGYTFGSGTRLTVV.

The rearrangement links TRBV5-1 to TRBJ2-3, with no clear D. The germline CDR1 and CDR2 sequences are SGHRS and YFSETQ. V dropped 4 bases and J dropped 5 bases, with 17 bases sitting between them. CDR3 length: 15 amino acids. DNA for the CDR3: TGCGCCAGCAGCCTGGGAATAGAGGTCAGAGATACGCAGTATTTT. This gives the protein CASSLGIEVRDTQYF.

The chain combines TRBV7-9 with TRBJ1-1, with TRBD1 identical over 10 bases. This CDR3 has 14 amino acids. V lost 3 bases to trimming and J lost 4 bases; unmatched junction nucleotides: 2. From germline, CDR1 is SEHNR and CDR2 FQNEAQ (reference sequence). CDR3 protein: CASSLDRGSTEAFF. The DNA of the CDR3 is TGTGCCAGCAGCTTGGACAGGGGGTCCACTGAAGCTTTCTTT.

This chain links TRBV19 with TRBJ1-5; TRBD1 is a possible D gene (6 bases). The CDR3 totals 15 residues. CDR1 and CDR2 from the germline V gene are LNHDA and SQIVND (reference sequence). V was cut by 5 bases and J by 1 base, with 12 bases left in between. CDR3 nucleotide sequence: TGTGCCAGTAGTGTGCAGGGGATGAGCAATCAGCCCCAGCATTTT. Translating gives CASSVQGMSNQPQHF.

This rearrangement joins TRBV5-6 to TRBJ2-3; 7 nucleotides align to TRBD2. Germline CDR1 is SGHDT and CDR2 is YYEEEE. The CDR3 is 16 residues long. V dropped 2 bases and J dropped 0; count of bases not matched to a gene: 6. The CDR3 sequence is CASSFGLDTSTDTQYF. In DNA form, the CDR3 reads TGTGCCAGCAGCTTCGGACTAGATACTAGCACAGATACGCAGTATTTT.

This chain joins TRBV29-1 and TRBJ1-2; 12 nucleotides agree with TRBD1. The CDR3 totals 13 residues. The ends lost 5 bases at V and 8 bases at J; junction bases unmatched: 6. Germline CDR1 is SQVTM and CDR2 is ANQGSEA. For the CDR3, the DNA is TGCAGCGTTCCGGGACAGGGGGCTGGGGGCTACACCTTC. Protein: CSVPGQGAGGYTF.

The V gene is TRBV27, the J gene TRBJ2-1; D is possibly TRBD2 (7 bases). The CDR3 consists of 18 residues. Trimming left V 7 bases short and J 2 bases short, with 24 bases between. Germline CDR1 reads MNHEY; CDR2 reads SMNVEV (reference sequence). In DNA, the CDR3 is TGTGCCAGCACCGAGGGTGGTGGGGGGGCCTATCCCTACAATGAGCAGTTCTTC. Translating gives CASTEGGGGAYPYNEQFF.

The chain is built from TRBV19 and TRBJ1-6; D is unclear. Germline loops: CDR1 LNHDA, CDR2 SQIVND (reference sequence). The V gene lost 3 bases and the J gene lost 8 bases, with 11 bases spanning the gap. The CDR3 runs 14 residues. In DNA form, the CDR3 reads TGTGCCAGTAGTATCCGCCCCGGGGATTCACCCCTCCACTTT. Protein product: CASSIRPGDSPLHF.

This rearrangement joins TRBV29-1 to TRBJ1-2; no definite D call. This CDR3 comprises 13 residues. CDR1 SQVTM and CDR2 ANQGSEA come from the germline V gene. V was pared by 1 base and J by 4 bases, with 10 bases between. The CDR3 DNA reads TGCAGCGTTGAAGTACATTCCGTCTATGGCTACACCTTC. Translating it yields CSVEVHSVYGYTF.

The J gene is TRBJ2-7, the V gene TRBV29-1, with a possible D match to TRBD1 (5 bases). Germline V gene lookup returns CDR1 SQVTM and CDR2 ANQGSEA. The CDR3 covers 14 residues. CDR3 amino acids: CSAMRGAGTYEQYF. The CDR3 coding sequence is TGCAGTGCAATGCGTGGGGCCGGAACCTACGAGCAGTACTTC.

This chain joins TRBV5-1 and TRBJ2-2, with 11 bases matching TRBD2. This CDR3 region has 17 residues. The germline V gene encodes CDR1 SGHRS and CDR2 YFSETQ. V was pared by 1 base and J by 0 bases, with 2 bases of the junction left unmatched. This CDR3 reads CASSLTSGGANTGELFF. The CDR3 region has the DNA TGCGCCAGCAGCTTGACTAGCGGGGGCGCGAACACCGGGGAGCTGTTTTTT.

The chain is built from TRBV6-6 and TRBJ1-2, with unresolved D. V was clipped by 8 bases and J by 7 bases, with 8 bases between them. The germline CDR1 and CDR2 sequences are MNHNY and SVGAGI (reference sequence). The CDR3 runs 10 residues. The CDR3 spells CASHLGGYTF. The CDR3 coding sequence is TGTGCCAGCCACCTCGGTGGCTACACCTTC.

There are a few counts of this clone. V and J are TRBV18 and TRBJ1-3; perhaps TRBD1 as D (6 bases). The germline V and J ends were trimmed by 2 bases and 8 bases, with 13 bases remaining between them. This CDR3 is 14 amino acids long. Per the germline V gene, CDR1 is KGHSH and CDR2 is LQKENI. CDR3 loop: CASSPGQPPDTIYF. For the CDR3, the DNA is TGTGCCAGCTCACCAGGACAGCCTCCCGACACCATATATTTT. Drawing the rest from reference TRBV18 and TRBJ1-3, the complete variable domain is NAGVMQNPRHLVRRRGQEARLRCSPMKGHSHVYWYRQLPEEGLKFMVYLQKENIIDESGMPKERFSAEFPKEGPSILRIQQVVRGDSAAYFCASSPGQPPDTIYFGEGSWLTVV.

For the CDR3, the DNA is TGTGCCAGTAGTGAGCAGGGGCTAGAAAAACTGTTTTTT. Translating it yields CASSEQGLEKLFF. The genes are TRBV19 and TRBJ1-4, with a tentative D call TRBD1 (6 bases). Germline V lookup: CDR1 LNHDA, CDR2 SQIVND (reference sequence). V lost 5 bases and J lost 8, with 12 bases in between. CDR3 length equals 13 residues.

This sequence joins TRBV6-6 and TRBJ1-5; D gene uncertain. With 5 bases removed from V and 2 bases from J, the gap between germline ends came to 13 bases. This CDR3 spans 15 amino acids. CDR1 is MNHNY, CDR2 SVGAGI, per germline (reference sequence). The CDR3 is CASSRRGQGNQPQHF. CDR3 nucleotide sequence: TGTGCCAGCAGTCGCCGCGGGCAGGGCAATCAGCCCCAGCATTTT.

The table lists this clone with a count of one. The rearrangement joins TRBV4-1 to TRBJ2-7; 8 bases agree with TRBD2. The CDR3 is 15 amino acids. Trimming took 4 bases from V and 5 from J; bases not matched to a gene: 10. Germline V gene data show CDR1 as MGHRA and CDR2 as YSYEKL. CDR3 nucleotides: TGCGCCAGCAGCCGCCTCGGGGGGGCCCGAGACGAGCAGTACTTC. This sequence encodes CASSRLGGARDEQYF.

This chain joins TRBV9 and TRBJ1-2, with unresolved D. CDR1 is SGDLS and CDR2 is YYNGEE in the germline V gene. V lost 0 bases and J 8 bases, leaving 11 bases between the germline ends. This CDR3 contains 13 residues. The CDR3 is CASSVDGVEGYTF. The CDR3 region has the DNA TGTGCCAGCAGCGTAGACGGGGTTGAAGGCTACACCTTC.